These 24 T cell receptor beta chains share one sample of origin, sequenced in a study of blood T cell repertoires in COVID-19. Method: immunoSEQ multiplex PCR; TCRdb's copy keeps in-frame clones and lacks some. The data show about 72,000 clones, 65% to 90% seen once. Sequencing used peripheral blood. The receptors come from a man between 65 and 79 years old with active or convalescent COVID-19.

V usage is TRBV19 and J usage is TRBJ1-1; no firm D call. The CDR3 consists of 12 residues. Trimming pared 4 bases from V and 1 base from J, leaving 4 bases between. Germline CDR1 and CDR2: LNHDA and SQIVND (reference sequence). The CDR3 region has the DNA TGTGCCAGTAGTACACAGAACACTGAAGCTTTCTTT. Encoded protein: CASSTQNTEAFF.

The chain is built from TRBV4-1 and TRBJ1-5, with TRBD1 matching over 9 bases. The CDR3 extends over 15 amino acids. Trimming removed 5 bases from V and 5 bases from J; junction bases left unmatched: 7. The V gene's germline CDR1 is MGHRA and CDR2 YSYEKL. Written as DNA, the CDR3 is TGCGCCAGCAGCGATGGGACAGGGCTCGATCAGCCCCAGCATTTT. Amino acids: CASSDGTGLDQPQHF.

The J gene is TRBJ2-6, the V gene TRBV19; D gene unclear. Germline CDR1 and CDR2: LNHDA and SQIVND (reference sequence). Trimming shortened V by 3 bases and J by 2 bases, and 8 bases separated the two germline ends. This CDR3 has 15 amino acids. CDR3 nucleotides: TGTGCCAGTAGTATGGCAGTTCCTGGGGCCAACGTCCTGACTTTC. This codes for CASSMAVPGANVLTF.

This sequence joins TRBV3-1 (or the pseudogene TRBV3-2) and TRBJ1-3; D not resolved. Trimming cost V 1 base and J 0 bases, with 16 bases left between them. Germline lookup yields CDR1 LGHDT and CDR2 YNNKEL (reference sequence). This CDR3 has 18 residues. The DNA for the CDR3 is TGTGCCAGCAGCCAAGGTTATGAGGTCTCCTTCTCTGGAAACACCATATATTTT. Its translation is CASSQGYEVSFSGNTIYF.

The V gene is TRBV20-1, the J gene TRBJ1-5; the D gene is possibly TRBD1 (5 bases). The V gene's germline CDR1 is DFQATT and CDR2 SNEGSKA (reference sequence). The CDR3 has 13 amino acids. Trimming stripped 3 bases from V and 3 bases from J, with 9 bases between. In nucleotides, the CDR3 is TGCAGTGCTAGTTGGGGCCCCAATCAGCCCCAGCATTTT. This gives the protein CSASWGPNQPQHF.

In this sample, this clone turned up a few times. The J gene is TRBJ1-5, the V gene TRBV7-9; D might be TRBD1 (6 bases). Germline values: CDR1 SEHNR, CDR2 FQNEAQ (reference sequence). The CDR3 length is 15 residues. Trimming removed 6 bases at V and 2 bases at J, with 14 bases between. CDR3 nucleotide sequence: TGTGCCAGCAGTTCACAGGGTGGGGGCAATCAGCCCCAGCATTTT. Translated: CASSSQGGGNQPQHF.

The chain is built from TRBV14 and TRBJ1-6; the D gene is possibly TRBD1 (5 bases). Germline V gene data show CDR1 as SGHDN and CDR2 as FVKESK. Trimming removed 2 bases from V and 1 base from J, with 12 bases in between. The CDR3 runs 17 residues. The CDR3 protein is CASSQLRGFSYNSPLHF. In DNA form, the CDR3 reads TGTGCCAGCAGCCAATTGCGGGGGTTTTCCTATAATTCACCCCTCCACTTT.

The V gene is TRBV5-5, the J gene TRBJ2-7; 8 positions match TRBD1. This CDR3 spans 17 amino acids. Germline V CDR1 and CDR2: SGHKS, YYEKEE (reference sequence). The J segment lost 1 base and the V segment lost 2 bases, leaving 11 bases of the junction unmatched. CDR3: CASSFVGGQGASYEQYF. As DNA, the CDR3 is TGTGCCAGCAGCTTCGTCGGGGGCCAGGGGGCTTCCTACGAGCAGTACTTC.

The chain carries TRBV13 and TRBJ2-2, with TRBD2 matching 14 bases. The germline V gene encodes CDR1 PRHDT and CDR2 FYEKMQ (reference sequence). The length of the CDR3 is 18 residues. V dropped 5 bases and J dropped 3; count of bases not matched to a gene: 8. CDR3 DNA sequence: TGTGCCAGCAGCCCGGGACTAGCGGGAGTGAGGGACACCGGGGAGCTGTTTTTT. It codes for CASSPGLAGVRDTGELFF.

The CDR3 DNA sequence: TGTGCCAGCAGTGGACCGGGACAGGGAAGTTTACATAGCAATCAGCCCCAGCATTTT. It codes for CASSGPGQGSLHSNQPQHF. The rearrangement links TRBV6-1 to TRBJ1-5, with 9 positions matching TRBD1. The CDR3 has 19 amino acids. J was trimmed by 0 bases and V by 4 bases; bases with no gene match: 13. Germline V gives CDR1 MNHNS, CDR2 SASEGT.

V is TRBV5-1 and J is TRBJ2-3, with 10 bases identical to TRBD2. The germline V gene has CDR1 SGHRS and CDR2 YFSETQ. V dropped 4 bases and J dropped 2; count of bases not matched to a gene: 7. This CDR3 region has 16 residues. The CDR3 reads CASSTSSGGPTDTQYF. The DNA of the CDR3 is TGCGCCAGCAGCACATCTAGCGGGGGACCCACAGATACGCAGTATTTT.

CDR3 residues: CASSSPVTDTQYF. DNA for the CDR3: TGCGCCAGCAGCTCCCCAGTCACAGATACGCAGTATTTT. This sequence joins TRBV5-1 and TRBJ2-3; D remains unclear. Germline V gene sequence: CDR1 SGHRS, CDR2 YFSETQ. CDR3 length: 13 residues. V gave up 3 bases and J gave up 2 bases, with 7 bases separating them.

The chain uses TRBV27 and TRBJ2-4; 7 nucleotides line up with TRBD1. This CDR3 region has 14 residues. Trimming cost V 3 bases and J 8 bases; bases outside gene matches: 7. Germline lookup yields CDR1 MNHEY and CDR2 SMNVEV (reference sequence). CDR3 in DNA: TGTGCCAGCAGTTTCAGGGGGACAAGAGACATTCAGTACTTC. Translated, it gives CASSFRGTRDIQYF.

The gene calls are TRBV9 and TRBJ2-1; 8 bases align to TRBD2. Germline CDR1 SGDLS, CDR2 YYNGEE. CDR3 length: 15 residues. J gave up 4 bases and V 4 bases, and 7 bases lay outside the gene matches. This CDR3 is CASSTRLAPYNEQFF. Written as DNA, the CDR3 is TGTGCCAGCAGCACCCGACTAGCGCCGTACAATGAGCAGTTCTTC. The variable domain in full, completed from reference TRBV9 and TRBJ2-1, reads DSGVTQTPKHLITATGQRVTLRCSPRSGDLSVYWYQQSLDQGLQFLIQYYNGEERAKGNILERFSAQQFPDLHSELNLSSLELGDSALYFCASSTRLAPYNEQFFGPGTRLTVL.

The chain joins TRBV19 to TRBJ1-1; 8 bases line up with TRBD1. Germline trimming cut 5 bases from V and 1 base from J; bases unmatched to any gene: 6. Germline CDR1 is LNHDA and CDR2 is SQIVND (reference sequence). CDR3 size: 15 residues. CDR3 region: CASSSGTGGNTEAFF. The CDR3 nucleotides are TGTGCCAGTAGTTCGGGGACAGGAGGGAACACTGAAGCTTTCTTT. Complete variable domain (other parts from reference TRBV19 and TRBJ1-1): DGGITQSPKYLFRKEGQNVTLSCEQNLNHDAMYWYRQDPGQGLRLIYYSQIVNDFQKGDIAEGYSVSREKKESFPLTVTSAQKNPTAFYLCASSSGTGGNTEAFFGQGTRLTVV.

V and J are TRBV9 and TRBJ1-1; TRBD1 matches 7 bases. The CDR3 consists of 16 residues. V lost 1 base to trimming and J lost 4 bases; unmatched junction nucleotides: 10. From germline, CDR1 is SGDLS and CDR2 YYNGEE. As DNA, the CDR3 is TGTGCCAGCAGCGTAACAGGGGCTAAAGTGGGCACTGAAGCTTTCTTT. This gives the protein CASSVTGAKVGTEAFF.

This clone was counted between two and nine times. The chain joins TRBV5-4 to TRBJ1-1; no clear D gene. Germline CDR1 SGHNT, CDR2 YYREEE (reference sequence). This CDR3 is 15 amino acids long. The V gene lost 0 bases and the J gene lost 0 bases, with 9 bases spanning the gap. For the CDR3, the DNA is TGTGCCAGCAGCTTGGAGGGAGCCATGAACACTGAAGCTTTCTTT. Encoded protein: CASSLEGAMNTEAFF.

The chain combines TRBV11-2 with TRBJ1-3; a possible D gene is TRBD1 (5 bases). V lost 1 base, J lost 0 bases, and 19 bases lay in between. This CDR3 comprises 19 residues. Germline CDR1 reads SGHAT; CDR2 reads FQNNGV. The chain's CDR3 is CASSLVKRAGRDSGNTIYF. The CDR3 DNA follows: TGTGCCAGCAGCTTAGTTAAGAGAGCAGGGCGAGACTCTGGAAACACCATATATTTT.

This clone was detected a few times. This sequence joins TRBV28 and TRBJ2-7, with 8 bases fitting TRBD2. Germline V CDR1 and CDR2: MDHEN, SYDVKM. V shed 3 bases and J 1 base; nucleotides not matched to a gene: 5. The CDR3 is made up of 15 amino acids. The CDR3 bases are TGTGCCAGCAGTTTTCTCCGGGAGGGGTCCTACGAGCAGTACTTC. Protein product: CASSFLREGSYEQYF.

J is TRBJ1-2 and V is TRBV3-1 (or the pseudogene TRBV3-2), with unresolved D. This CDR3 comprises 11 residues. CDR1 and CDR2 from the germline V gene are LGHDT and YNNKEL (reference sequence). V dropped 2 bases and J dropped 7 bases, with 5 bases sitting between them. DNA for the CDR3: TGTGCCAGCAGCCAAACTGGTGGCTACACCTTC. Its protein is CASSQTGGYTF.

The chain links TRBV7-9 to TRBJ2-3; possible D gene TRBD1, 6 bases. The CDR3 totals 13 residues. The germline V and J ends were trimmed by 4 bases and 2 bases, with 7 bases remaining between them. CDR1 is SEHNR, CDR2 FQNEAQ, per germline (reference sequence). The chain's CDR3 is CASSYRDTDTQYF. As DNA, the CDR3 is TGTGCCAGCAGCTACAGGGACACAGATACGCAGTATTTT.

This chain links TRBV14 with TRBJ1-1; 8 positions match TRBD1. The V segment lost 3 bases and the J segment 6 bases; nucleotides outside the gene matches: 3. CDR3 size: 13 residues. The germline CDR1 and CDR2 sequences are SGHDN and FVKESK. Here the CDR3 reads CASSHRGPAEAFF. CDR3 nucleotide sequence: TGTGCCAGCAGCCACAGGGGGCCCGCTGAAGCTTTCTTT. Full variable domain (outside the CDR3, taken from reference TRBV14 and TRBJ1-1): EAGVTQFPSHSVIEKGQTVTLRCDPISGHDNLYWYRRVMGKEIKFLLHFVKESKQDESGMPNNRFLAERTGGTYSTLKVQPAELEDSGVYFCASSHRGPAEAFFGQGTRLTVV.

CDR3 DNA: TGTGCCAGCAGTCCACCAGGGTCGAGCACAGATACGCAGTATTTT. It specifies CASSPPGSSTDTQYF. The genes are TRBV28 and TRBJ2-3; tentatively, D is TRBD1 (5 bases). The CDR3 loop spans 15 amino acids. The V end lost 5 bases, the J end lost 0 bases, and 12 bases lay between the germline ends. Germline CDR1 reads MDHEN; CDR2 reads SYDVKM. The entire variable domain, with the rest obtained from reference TRBV28 and TRBJ2-3, is as follows: DVKVTQSSRYLVKRTGEKVFLECVQDMDHENMFWYRQDPGLGLRLIYFSYDVKMKEKGDIPEGYSVSREKKERFSLILESASTNQTSMYLCASSPPGSSTDTQYFGPGTRLTVL.

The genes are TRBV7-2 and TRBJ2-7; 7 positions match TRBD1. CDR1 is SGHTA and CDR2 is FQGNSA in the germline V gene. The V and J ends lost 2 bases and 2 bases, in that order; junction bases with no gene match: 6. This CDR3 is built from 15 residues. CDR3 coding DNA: TGTGCCAGCAGCTTAAGAGGGGGCCTAACCTACGAGCAGTACTTC. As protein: CASSLRGGLTYEQYF.